This T cell receptor (beta chain) is from a study of response to subunit inactivated influenza vaccine (dated by TCRdb to the late 2010s). The study in broad terms: To follow how T cells responded to a trivalent subunit inactivated influenza vaccine, the researchers relied on deep quantitative profiling of the T cell receptor repertoire.

Library method: RT-PCR. Sequencing was performed on an Illumina HiSeq 2500. TCRdb reanalyzed the raw reads on its own, using fastp at Q25 for trimming and MiXCR for clone calling, and kept in-frame beta chains. For every CDR3 protein sequence, its rows merge into one entry that carries the most common genes and DNA. The sample data list hundreds of thousands of distinct CDR3 sequences, and over 9.5% of these were observed just once. Approximately 10% of the sample is held by the ten biggest clonotypes. This clonotype showed up just a few times. The specificity of this receptor is unknown. No base quality values were provided; no much bigger clone lies one nucleotide off. The cysteine opens and the phenylalanine closes a CDR3 of 15 amino acids. Of the read, only the CDR3 DNA is kept; its 45 bases are in frame from base 1. Unmatched junction bases come to 2, with V trimmed by 3 bases and J by 0 bases. Based on the germline V gene, the CDR1 and CDR2 sequences are SNHLY and FYNNEI.

Findings and caveats that apply to the study as a whole: The authors proposed that each seasonal influenza vaccination may bring in only a limited number of new T cells.

The specimen comprised PBMCs from blood, sampled on the day of vaccination. The receptor's source is a man over 45 who received an inactivated influenza vaccine. Donor details come from another sample of the same person, matched by shared clones. The sequence links TRBV2 to TRBJ2-3, and 8 junction bases match TRBD2. The CDR3: CASSDQRGSTDTQYF. Here is the DNA: TGTGCCAGCAGTGACCAGCGGGGGAGCACAGATACGCAGTATTTT. The reference TRBV2 and TRBJ2-3 proteins fill in what lies around the CDR3, so the full variable domain reads EPEVTQTPSHQVTQMGQEVILRCVPISNHLYFYWYRQILGQKVEFLVSFYNNEISEKSEIFDDQFSVERPDGSNFTLKIRSTKLEDSAMYFCASSDQRGSTDTQYFGPGTRLTVL.